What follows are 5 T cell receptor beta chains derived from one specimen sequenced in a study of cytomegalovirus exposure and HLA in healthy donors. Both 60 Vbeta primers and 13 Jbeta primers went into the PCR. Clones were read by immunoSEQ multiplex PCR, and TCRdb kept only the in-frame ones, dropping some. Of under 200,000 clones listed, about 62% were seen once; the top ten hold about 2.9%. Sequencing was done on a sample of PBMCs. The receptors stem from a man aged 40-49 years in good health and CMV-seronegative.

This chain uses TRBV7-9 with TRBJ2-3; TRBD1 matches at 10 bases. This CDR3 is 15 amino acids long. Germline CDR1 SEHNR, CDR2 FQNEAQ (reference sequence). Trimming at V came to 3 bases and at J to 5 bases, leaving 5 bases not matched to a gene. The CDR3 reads CASSFRQGAGDTQYF. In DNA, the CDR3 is TGTGCCAGCAGCTTTCGACAGGGGGCCGGAGATACGCAGTATTTT.

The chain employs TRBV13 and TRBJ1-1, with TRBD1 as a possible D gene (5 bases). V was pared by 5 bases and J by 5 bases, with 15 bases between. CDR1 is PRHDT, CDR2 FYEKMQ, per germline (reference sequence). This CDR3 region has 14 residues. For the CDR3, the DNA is TGTGCCAGCAGCCCCACGGGGGAACAGACTGAAGCTTTCTTT. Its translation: CASSPTGEQTEAFF.

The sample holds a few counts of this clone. CDR3 amino acids: CASSPTSGGSSYNEQFF. Here the CDR3 DNA reads TGTGCCAGCAGCCCGACTAGCGGGGGGTCCTCCTACAATGAGCAGTTCTTC. The rearrangement links TRBV5-6 to TRBJ2-1, with 13 bases lining up with TRBD2. This CDR3 comprises 17 residues. V lost 4 bases to trimming and J lost 0 bases; unmatched junction nucleotides: 4. Germline-derived CDR1 and CDR2 are SGHDT and YYEEEE.

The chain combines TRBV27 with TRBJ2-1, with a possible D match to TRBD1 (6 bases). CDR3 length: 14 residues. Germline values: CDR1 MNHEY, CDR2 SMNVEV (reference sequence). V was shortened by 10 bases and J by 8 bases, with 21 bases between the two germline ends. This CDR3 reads CATQTGIVMDEQFF. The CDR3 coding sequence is TGTGCCACCCAAACAGGGATAGTAATGGATGAGCAGTTCTTC.

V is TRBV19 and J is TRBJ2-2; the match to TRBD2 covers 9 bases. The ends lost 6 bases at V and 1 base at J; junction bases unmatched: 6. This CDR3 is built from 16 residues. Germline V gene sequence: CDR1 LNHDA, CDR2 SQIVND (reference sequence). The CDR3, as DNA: TGTGCCAGTAGGTATCTAGCGGGACAGAACACCGGGGAGCTGTTTTTT. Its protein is CASRYLAGQNTGELFF.